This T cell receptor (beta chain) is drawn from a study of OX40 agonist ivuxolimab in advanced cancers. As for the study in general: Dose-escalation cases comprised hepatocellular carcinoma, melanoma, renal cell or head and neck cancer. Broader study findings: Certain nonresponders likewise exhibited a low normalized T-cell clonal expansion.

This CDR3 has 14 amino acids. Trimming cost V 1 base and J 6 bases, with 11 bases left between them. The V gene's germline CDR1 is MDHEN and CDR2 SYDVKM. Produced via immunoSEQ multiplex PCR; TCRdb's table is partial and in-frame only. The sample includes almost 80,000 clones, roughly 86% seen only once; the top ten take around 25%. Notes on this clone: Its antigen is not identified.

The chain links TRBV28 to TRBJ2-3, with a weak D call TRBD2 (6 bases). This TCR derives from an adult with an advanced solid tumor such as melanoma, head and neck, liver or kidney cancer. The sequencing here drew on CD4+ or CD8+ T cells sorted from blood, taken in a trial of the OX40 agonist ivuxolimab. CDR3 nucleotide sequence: TGTGCCAGCAGTTTATCGCGGGGTAGGGATACGCAGTATTTT. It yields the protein CASSLSRGRDTQYF.